This T cell receptor (beta chain) was captured in a study of T-cell memory formation after mild COVID-19. Overall study context: Clusters were largely donor specific.

Employing constant-segment primers, 5'RACE generated TCR alpha and TCR beta cDNA libraries bearing sample barcodes and UMIs. MiXCR, run by TCRdb on the 5' RACE reads, gives a single entry per CDR3 protein. The profile shows 190,000 or so distinct CDR3 sequences, about 22% of them singletons. J lost 7 bases, V lost 6 bases, and 14 bases had no gene match. The length of the CDR3 is 16 residues. Broader study findings: Nothing showed for sure that second-wave clones peaking on day 37 were SARS-CoV-2 specific.

This clonotype came up a few times. Its antigen is undetermined. This sequence was found in an adult woman who had mild COVID-19 (a few samples of this study predate the infection). Cell type and time point are not known. Input material: PBMCs or a T cell subset sorted from them (not recorded which). The chain combines TRBV12-3 or TRBV12-4 with TRBJ2-1, with 8 bases aligning to TRBD2. CDR3 sequence reads: CASRPHSAGGINEQFF. The CDR3 DNA reads TGTGCCAGCAGACCCCACAGTGCGGGAGGAATTAATGAGCAGTTCTTC.